The next 14 T cell receptor beta chains were all read from a single sample in a study of regulatory T cells in long-lasting Graves disease (dated by TCRdb to 2020 to 2023). What the time point label conveys for this sample: newly diagnosed GD, antithyroid drugs for less than 3 months. RNA was extracted from PBMCs in TRIzol for both TCR sequencing and RNA sequencing. Libraries were prepared through multiplex PCR. Reads for this sample came from an Illumina HiSeq 4000. iRepertoire HTBI primers and Arm-PCR amplification of CDR3 regions were used to construct TCR beta libraries. The public reads were reprocessed in TCRdb via fastp at Q25 and MiXCR, keeping in-frame beta chains. Every entry covers one CDR3 protein and lists the most common genes and DNA from its rows. This sample holds around 500,000 distinct CDR3 sequences; about 16% were observed only once. Roughly 25% of the sample rests with the top ten.

Separately, the same data were catalogued under a study of T cells in Graves' hyperthyroidism and ophthalmopathy.

The sample here was peripheral blood mononuclear cells (PBMCs), taken at new diagnosis, from a patient treated with antithyroid drugs. The receptors shown here come from a woman aged 35-60 years with Graves disease. Donor details come from another sample of the same person, matched by shared clones.

This clonotype appeared a few times. The DNA of the CDR3 is TGTGCCAGCAGCGGACTAGCGGGGGGCCCGAACACCGGGGAGCTGTTTTTT. Its translation is CASSGLAGGPNTGELFF. The chain employs TRBV12-3 or TRBV12-4 and TRBJ2-2, with 14 bases identical to TRBD2. This CDR3 is built from 17 residues. V was pared by 6 bases and J by 0 bases, with 3 bases of the junction left unmatched.

This rearrangement joins TRBV4-1 to TRBJ1-4; no clear D. The V end was cut by 8 bases, the J end by 7 bases, with 14 bases between. Germline CDR1 is MGHRA and CDR2 is YSYEKL. The CDR3 is 13 amino acids. The CDR3 loop reads CASGTVIGEKLFF. The CDR3 nucleotides read TGCGCCAGCGGTACAGTAATAGGTGAAAAACTGTTTTTT.

V usage is TRBV12-3 or TRBV12-4 and J usage is TRBJ1-4; D gene ambiguous. The V and J ends lost 3 bases and 8 bases respectively, with 10 bases between them. The CDR3 extends over 13 amino acids. The CDR3 nucleotides read TGTGCCAGCAGTTTTAACGCGCGAGAAAAACTGTTTTTT. Translated, it gives CASSFNAREKLFF.

Ten or more counts support this clonotype. The V and J genes are TRBV9 and TRBJ2-1; 14 bases fit TRBD2. The CDR3 sequence is 15 residues long. Germline-derived CDR1 and CDR2 are SGDLS and YYNGEE. V was clipped by 3 bases and J by 9 bases; unmatched bases: 5. The CDR3, as DNA: TGTGCCAGCAGCGAGGGGACTAGCGGGGGTAGTGAGCAGTTCTTC. Translating it yields CASSEGTSGGSEQFF.

This clonotype came up many times. This chain joins TRBV12-3 or TRBV12-4 and TRBJ1-2; 12 nucleotides line up with TRBD1. V was pared by 5 bases and J by 1 base, with 5 bases of the junction left unmatched. CDR3 size: 16 residues. The CDR3 nucleotides are TGTGCCAGCAGTCTGGGACAGGGGGCGCTTAACTATGGCTACACCTTC. Its translation: CASSLGQGALNYGYTF.

The table lists this clonotype with a few counts. The rearrangement joins TRBV12-3 or TRBV12-4 to TRBJ1-6; D is perhaps TRBD1 (5 bases). CDR3 length: 12 residues. V was cut by 7 bases and J by 10 bases, with 11 bases left in between. CDR3 sequence (DNA): TGTGCCAGCAACTTCCGGGGCTCACCCCTCCACTTT. It specifies CASNFRGSPLHF.

This clonotype was detected ten times or more. The chain uses TRBV5-1 and TRBJ1-5; the D is unclear. The ends were cut back, 10 bases at V and 2 bases at J, with 10 bases in the middle. This CDR3 region has 12 residues. The germline gives CDR1 SGHRS, CDR2 YFSETQ. CDR3 sequence (DNA): TGCGCCCTCTCCCCGGGCAATCAGCCCCAGCATTTT. Protein: CALSPGNQPQHF.

This clonotype was detected only a few times. The chain carries TRBV20-1 and TRBJ2-5; D remains ambiguous. Germline CDR1 is DFQATT and CDR2 is SNEGSKA (reference sequence). This CDR3 region has 12 residues. Trimming removed 5 bases at V and 1 base at J, with 8 bases between. Here the CDR3 reads CSALGSQETQYF. In nucleotides, the CDR3 is TGCAGTGCTCTGGGCAGCCAAGAGACCCAGTACTTC.

There are many counts of this clonotype. J is TRBJ2-3 and V is TRBV3-1; 12 positions match TRBD2. V lost 4 bases and J lost 7; bases outside the gene matches: 6. This CDR3 is 15 amino acids long. The germline CDR1 and CDR2 sequences are LGHDT and YNNKEL (reference sequence). CDR3 amino acids: CASSPLAGGENTQYF. CDR3 bases: TGTGCCAGCAGCCCACTAGCGGGGGGCGAGAATACGCAGTATTTT.

CDR3 sequence: CASSLAVAGGDNEQFF. The CDR3 DNA sequence: TGCGCCAGCAGCTTGGCTGTAGCGGGGGGAGACAATGAGCAGTTCTTC. The genes are TRBV5-1 and TRBJ2-1, with 10 bases lining up with TRBD2. Looked up from germline, CDR1 is SGHRS and CDR2 is YFSETQ. Losses at the gene ends were 0 bases for V and 5 bases for J; bases not matched to a gene: 5. The CDR3 sequence is 16 residues long.

There are a few counts of this clonotype. This rearrangement joins TRBV7-3 to TRBJ2-1; TRBD2 aligns across 8 bases. This CDR3 spans 15 amino acids. The germline V gene encodes CDR1 SGHTA and CDR2 FQGTGA. The J segment lost 4 bases and the V segment lost 7 bases, leaving 9 bases of the junction unmatched. CDR3 in DNA: TGTGCCAGCACCCCCGGGCGGGGGGAATACAATGAGCAGTTCTTC. Encoded protein: CASTPGRGEYNEQFF.

This clonotype was seen a few times. A read error may explain this, as a much larger clone is one base away. V usage is TRBV12-3 or TRBV12-4 and J usage is TRBJ2-3; D is unclear. The V end was cut by 7 bases, the J end by 5 bases, with 16 bases between. The CDR3 is 14 residues long. As DNA, the CDR3 is TGTGCCAGCAATTCCCCAAGGGCCCGAGATACGCAGTATTTT. As protein: CASNSPRARDTQYF.

The table lists this clonotype with a few counts. With a much larger clone just one base away, this may be a read error. The chain carries TRBV3-1 and TRBJ2-7, with D possibly TRBD2 on 6 matching bases. There are 14 residues in the CDR3. The germline V gene encodes CDR1 LGHDT and CDR2 YNNKEL (reference sequence). The V gene lost 7 bases and the J gene lost 3 bases, with 16 bases spanning the gap. The CDR3 loop reads CASTPGRGGYEQYF. In DNA, the CDR3 is TGTGCCAGCACTCCGGGACGGGGAGGCTACGAGCAGTACTTC.

This clonotype was observed many times. The J gene is TRBJ2-7, the V gene TRBV28; tentatively, D is TRBD1 or TRBD2 (6 bases each). Per germline, CDR1 MDHEN and CDR2 SYDVKM. V lost 5 bases and J 4 bases, leaving 18 bases between the germline ends. The CDR3 loop spans 15 amino acids. The CDR3: CASSTQQGGWYEQYF. The CDR3 DNA reads as TGTGCCAGCAGTACTCAACAGGGAGGTTGGTACGAGCAGTACTTC.